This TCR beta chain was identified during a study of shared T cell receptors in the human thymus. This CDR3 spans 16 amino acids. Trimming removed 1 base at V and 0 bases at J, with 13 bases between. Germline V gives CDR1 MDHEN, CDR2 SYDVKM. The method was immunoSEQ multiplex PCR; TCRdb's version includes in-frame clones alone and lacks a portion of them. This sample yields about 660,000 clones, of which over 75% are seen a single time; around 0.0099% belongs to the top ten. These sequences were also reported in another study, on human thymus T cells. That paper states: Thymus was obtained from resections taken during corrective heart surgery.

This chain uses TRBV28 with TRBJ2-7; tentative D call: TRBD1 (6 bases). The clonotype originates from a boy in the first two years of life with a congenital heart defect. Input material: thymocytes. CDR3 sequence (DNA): TGTGCCAGCAGTTTATTACCCGCGGACAGCTCCTACGAGCAGTACTTC. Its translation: CASSLLPADSSYEQYF.